Presented here are 30 T cell receptor beta chains from one specimen sequenced in a study of tissue T cells after allogeneic stem cell transplantation. Profiling relied on immunoSEQ multiplex PCR, and the TCRdb table lists in-frame clones only, not all of them. The sample holds some 47,000 clones, about three quarters seen once. Sequencing was performed on sorted cells pooled from one or two spleens. These receptors came from a pool of C57BL/6 mice in good health.

Of note for this clone: Gene names are the mouse ones. The read stops 1 residue short of the end of the CDR3; the missing end is completed from the germline J gene. The identical CDR3 is also encoded by other nucleotide sequences in the sample. The chain couples TRBV20 to TRBJ1-3; D call uncertain. This CDR3 contains 13 residues. Germline V gene sequence: CDR1 GFQATS, CDR2 STVNSAI. With 0 bases removed from V and 0 bases from J, the gap between germline ends came to 3 bases. CDR3 bases read: TGTGGTGCTAGGGACAATTCTGGAAATACGCTCTAT. It yields the protein CGARDNSGNTLY. The whole CDR3 reads CGARDNSGNTLYF.

With regard to this clone: These gene names are mouse names. With the read ending 1 residue before the CDR3 end, the germline J gene is used to fill in that end. This chain links TRBV1 with TRBJ1-3; D not certain. The CDR3 runs to 14 residues. Trimming took 3 bases from V and 0 from J, leaving 6 bases between them. The germline gives CDR1 NSQYPW, CDR2 LRSPGD (reference sequence). CDR3 DNA (partial): TGCACCTGCAGTGCGCCAAATTCTGGAAATACGCTCTAT. It is translated as CTCSAPNSGNTLY. The whole CDR3 is CTCSAPNSGNTLYF. The whole variable domain, filled in from reference TRBV1 and TRBJ1-3, reads VTLLEQNPRWRLVPRGQAVNLRCILKNSQYPWMSWYQQDLQKQLQWLFTLRSPGDKEVKSLPGADYLATRVTDTELRLQVANMSQGRTLYCTCSAPNSGNTLYFGEGSRLIVV.

A word on this clone: Here the gene names and germline are mouse. The CDR3 is cut off 1 residue early in the read; its end comes from the germline J gene. This sequence joins TRBV13-2 and TRBJ2-1, with D unresolved. V was pared by 1 base and J by 3 bases, with 5 bases between. From germline, CDR1 is NNHNN and CDR2 SYGAGS (reference sequence). This CDR3 is 13 amino acids long. CDR3 protein: CASGDSSYAEQFF. CDR3 DNA (partial): TGTGCCAGCGGTGATTCATCCTATGCTGAGCAGTTC.

To note about this clone: These gene names are mouse names. The read ends 1 residue before the CDR3 terminus; that terminus is restored from the germline J gene. V gene TRBV13-1 combines with J gene TRBJ2-3; 8 nucleotides line up with TRBD2. Per the germline V gene, CDR1 is NSHNY and CDR2 is SYGAGN. The V segment lost 1 base and the J segment 0 bases; nucleotides outside the gene matches: 4. There are 16 residues in the CDR3. The part of the CDR3 DNA that was read is TGTGCCAGCAGTGATCAACTGGGGGCTAGTGCAGAAACGCTGTAT. The encoded protein is CASSDQLGASAETLY. The whole CDR3 region reads CASSDQLGASAETLYF.

A word on this clone: Germline and genes: mouse. The observed sequence ends 1 residue before the CDR3 terminus, with the missing tail filled in from the germline J gene. The chain combines TRBV20 with TRBJ1-4; D perhaps matches TRBD1 (6 bases). V lost 1 base, J lost 0 bases, and 12 bases lay in between. This CDR3 has 16 amino acids. Germline CDR1 and CDR2: GFQATS and STVNSAI. The CDR3 bases that were read are TGTGGTGCTAGGGGGTGGGGGCCCCTTTCCAACGAAAGATTATTT. Its translation: CGARGWGPLSNERLF. The entire CDR3 protein is CGARGWGPLSNERLFF.

Points on this clone: These gene names are mouse names. The CDR3 end lies 1 residue beyond the end of the read and is filled in from the germline J gene. The chain carries TRBV12-1 and TRBJ1-3, with D hard to call. Between the trimmed V and J ends, which lost 0 bases and 0 bases, there was a span of 5 bases. Germline lookup yields CDR1 SGHSN and CDR2 HYEKVE. This CDR3 comprises 14 residues. CDR3 in amino acids: CASSLRNSGNTLYF. Partial CDR3 DNA: TGTGCCAGCTCTCTCCGCAATTCTGGAAATACGCTCTAT.

Regarding this clone: Mouse germline and gene names are used. The sequence runs out 1 residue before the end of the CDR3; the remainder is reconstructed from the germline J gene. This chain links TRBV19 with TRBJ2-3, with D perhaps assigned TRBD1 or TRBD2 (5 bases each). The CDR3 runs to 17 residues. Trimming took 1 base from V and 0 from J, leaving 15 bases between them. Looked up from germline, CDR1 is FNHDT and CDR2 is SITEND (reference sequence). The sequenced part of the CDR3 DNA is TGTGCCAGCAGTATACTCCGGGGCAGTACTAGTGCAGAAACGCTGTAT. This sequence encodes CASSILRGSTSAETLY. The entire CDR3 sequence reads CASSILRGSTSAETLYF.

This clone was seen more than once but under ten times. The gene names here belong to mouse. The CDR3 end falls 1 residue outside the read, so it is completed with the germline J gene. The gene calls are TRBV16 and TRBJ2-7, with 12 bases lining up with TRBD2. CDR1 SGHSA and CDR2 FRNQAP come from the germline V gene. The V and J ends lost 4 bases and 2 bases, in that order; junction bases with no gene match: 3. The CDR3 is made up of 15 amino acids. Incomplete CDR3 DNA: TGTGCAAGCAGCTGGGGACTGGGGGGCACCTATGAACAGTAC. Its protein product is CASSWGLGGTYEQY. The whole CDR3 sequence reads CASSWGLGGTYEQYF.

Comments on this clone: Any gene name here is a mouse gene name. The CDR3 end is not reached by the read, which stops 1 residue before it; the germline J gene fills it in. The chain couples TRBV4 to TRBJ1-5, with 7 bases matching TRBD1. Losses at the gene ends were 4 bases for V and 4 bases for J; bases not matched to a gene: 4. Germline-derived CDR1 and CDR2 are LGHDT and YNNKQL (reference sequence). The CDR3 runs to 14 residues. The CDR3: CASSSRGWNQAPLF. The part of the CDR3 DNA that was read is TGTGCCAGCAGCTCCAGGGGGTGGAACCAGGCTCCGCTT. Complete variable domain (other parts from reference TRBV4 and TRBJ1-5): ETAVFQTPNYHVTQVGNEVSFNCKQTLGHDTMYWYKQDSKKLLKIMFSYNNKQLIVNETVPRRFSPQSSDKAHLNLRIKSVEPEDSAVYLCASSSRGWNQAPLFGEGTRLSVL.

Points on this clone: The genes and germline here are from mouse. The CDR3 is cut off 1 residue early in the read; its end comes from the germline J gene. This chain links TRBV23 with TRBJ1-5. Germline V gene data show CDR1 as KGHTA and CDR2 as FQNQQP. The CDR3 sequence is 14 residues long. The sequenced part of the CDR3 DNA is TGCTCCAGCAGTCAAAGGAATAACAACCAGGCTCCGCTT. This gives the protein CSSSQRNNNQAPL. From start to end, the CDR3 is CSSSQRNNNQAPLF.

This clone was seen more than once but under ten times. Gene names follow the mouse nomenclature. Read data end 1 residue before the CDR3 end; the end is taken from the germline J gene. This sequence joins TRBV31 and TRBJ1-4, with D unclear. CDR1 and CDR2 from the germline V gene are GKSSPN and SITVG. The CDR3 has 13 residues. With 0 bases removed from V and 3 bases from J, the gap between germline ends came to 5 bases. The chain's CDR3 is CAWSLGANERLFF. The DNA read from the CDR3 is TGTGCCTGGAGTCTGGGAGCCAACGAAAGATTATTT.

To note about this clone: The listed genes are named as in mouse. The read terminates 1 residue ahead of where the CDR3 ends, so the germline J gene completes it. The chain carries TRBV31 and TRBJ1-1, with TRBD1 matching 11 bases. Germline values: CDR1 GKSSPN, CDR2 SITVG. The CDR3 has 13 residues. V dropped 5 bases and J dropped 8; count of bases not matched to a gene: 7. The CDR3 here is CAWAGTGGWEVFF. The DNA read from the CDR3 is TGTGCCTGGGCCGGGACAGGGGGATGGGAAGTCTTC.

For this clone: Here the gene names and germline are mouse. The CDR3 end lies 1 residue beyond the end of the read and is filled in from the germline J gene. The V call is TRBV19, the J call TRBJ2-3; 8 nucleotides agree with TRBD2. J gave up 0 bases and V 1 base, and 4 bases lay outside the gene matches. Germline V gene lookup returns CDR1 FNHDT and CDR2 SITEND (reference sequence). The CDR3 loop spans 16 amino acids. This CDR3 reads CASSIRWGVSAETLYF. CDR3 DNA, as far as it was read: TGTGCCAGCAGTATACGCTGGGGGGTCAGTGCAGAAACGCTGTAT.

As to this clone: Mouse names are used for the genes. The sequence runs out 1 residue before the end of the CDR3; the remainder is reconstructed from the germline J gene. The chain carries TRBV31 and TRBJ2-3; 12 positions agree with TRBD2. The CDR3 consists of 15 residues. V gave up 5 bases and J gave up 1 base; unmatched junction bases: 4. CDR1 and CDR2 from the germline V gene are GKSSPN and SITVG. CDR3 bases read: TGTGCCTGGGGTGGGACTGGGGGGCGTGCAGAAACGCTGTAT. Its translation is CAWGGTGGRAETLY. The CDR3 in full is CAWGGTGGRAETLYF.

In the case of this clone: Gene names and germline refer to mouse. The read finishes 1 residue shy of the CDR3 end, and the germline J gene is used to complete it. The chain has TRBV13-2 and TRBJ2-5; D remains ambiguous. This CDR3 spans 12 amino acids. With 0 bases removed from V and 1 base from J, the gap between germline ends came to 0 bases. The germline V gene has CDR1 NNHNN and CDR2 SYGAGS (reference sequence). The CDR3 spells CASGDDQDTQYF. CDR3 bases read: TGTGCCAGCGGTGATGACCAAGACACCCAGTAC.

A note on this clone: Any gene name here is a mouse gene name. This sample includes further DNA sequences coding for the same CDR3. Incomplete CDR3 DNA: TGTGGTGCTAGGGAAAATTCTGGAAATACGCTCTAT. It yields the protein CGARENSGNTLY. The whole CDR3 protein reads CGARENSGNTLYF. This chain links TRBV20 with TRBJ1-3, with D uncertain. Read sequence stops 1 residue before the CDR3 end, and the germline J gene provides the missing end. Germline values: CDR1 GFQATS, CDR2 STVNSAI. The CDR3 spans 13 residues. Trimming removed 0 bases at V and 0 bases at J, with 3 bases between.

As regards this clone: Gene names follow the mouse nomenclature. The read ends 1 residue before the CDR3 terminus; that terminus is restored from the germline J gene. The gene calls are TRBV13-2 and TRBJ2-4; D call uncertain. V gave up 2 bases and J gave up 0 bases, with 7 bases separating them. The CDR3 spans 14 residues. The germline CDR1 and CDR2 sequences are NNHNN and SYGAGS (reference sequence). CDR3 amino acids: CASGDPGSQNTLYF. CDR3 DNA, as far as it was read: TGTGCCAGCGGTGACCCTGGTAGTCAAAACACCTTGTAC.

This clone was picked up one time. Gene names are the mouse ones. The covered CDR3 bases are TGTGCCAGCTCTCCTGGACTGGGGGGTGAACAGTAC. This sequence encodes CASSPGLGGEQY. In full, the CDR3 reads CASSPGLGGEQYF. V usage is TRBV12-1 and J usage is TRBJ2-7; the match to TRBD2 covers 11 bases. The read stops 1 residue short of the end of the CDR3; the missing end is completed from the germline J gene. CDR1 and CDR2 from the germline V gene are SGHSN and HYEKVE. V shed 2 bases, J shed 6 bases, and the junction held 2 bases outside the gene matches. The CDR3 is 13 amino acids. Full variable domain (rest looked up from reference TRBV12-1 and TRBJ2-7): DSGVVQSPRHIIKEKGGRSVLTCIPISGHSNVVWYQQTLGKELKFLIQHYEKVERDKGFLPSRFSVQQFDDYHSEMNMSALELEDSAMYFCASSPGLGGEQYFGPGTRLTVL.

Comment on this clone: Any gene name here is a mouse gene name. The DNA ends 1 residue before the CDR3 does, and the rest of the CDR3 is filled in from the germline J gene. The chain has TRBV3 and TRBJ2-7; D may match TRBD1 or TRBD2 (5 bases each). V was clipped by 2 bases and J by 4 bases, with 6 bases between them. The CDR3 contains 12 residues. CDR1 is SNHLY and CDR2 is FYNGKV in the germline V gene (reference sequence). The covered CDR3 bases are TGTGCCAGCAGCTTACGGGGGTATGAACAGTAC. Amino acids: CASSLRGYEQY. The entire CDR3 protein is CASSLRGYEQYF.

Worth noting for this clone: The gene names here belong to mouse. The read falls 1 residue short of the CDR3 end, and the missing part is taken from the germline J gene. V and J are TRBV29 and TRBJ1-3; TRBD1 aligns across 7 bases. With V trimmed by 3 bases and J by 0 bases, 5 bases remained unmatched. From germline, CDR1 is MSHET and CDR2 SYDVDS. This CDR3 comprises 16 residues. CDR3 sequence: CASSFSGGLSGNTLYF. The part of the CDR3 DNA that was read is TGTGCTAGCAGTTTTTCAGGGGGTCTTTCTGGAAATACGCTCTAT.

About this clone: Mouse gene names and germline throughout. The read halts 1 residue ahead of the CDR3 end, with the missing end drawn from the germline J gene. The chain joins TRBV19 to TRBJ2-7; 8 nucleotides line up with TRBD2. CDR3 length: 14 residues. Per germline, CDR1 FNHDT and CDR2 SITEND (reference sequence). The trim removed 0 bases at V and 3 bases at J, leaving 2 bases unmatched. The part of the CDR3 DNA that was read is TGTGCCAGCAGTATAGGCTGGGGGGTCTATGAACAGTAC. Translating gives CASSIGWGVYEQY. The whole CDR3 protein reads CASSIGWGVYEQYF.

On this clone: Gene labels here are mouse ones. The sequence runs out 1 residue before the end of the CDR3; the remainder is reconstructed from the germline J gene. This sequence joins TRBV4 and TRBJ1-4, with a possible D match to TRBD1 (5 bases). With 5 bases removed from V and 0 bases from J, the gap between germline ends came to 10 bases. The CDR3 is 15 amino acids. Germline V gene data show CDR1 as LGHDT and CDR2 as YNNKQL (reference sequence). The CDR3 spells CASSPRTISNERLFF. CDR3 DNA, as far as it was read: TGTGCCAGCAGCCCCCGGACAATTTCCAACGAAAGATTATTT.

On this clone itself: The germline and genes are mouse ones. Read data end 1 residue before the CDR3 end; the end is taken from the germline J gene. This sequence joins TRBV19 and TRBJ2-1; 9 nucleotides line up with TRBD2. The CDR3 runs to 14 residues. The junction had 2 bases not matched to a gene; V was cut back by 4 bases and J by 3 bases. The germline V gene encodes CDR1 FNHDT and CDR2 SITEND (reference sequence). The DNA read from the CDR3 is TGTGCCAGCAGTGGACTGGGGCTCTATGCTGAGCAGTTC. This codes for CASSGLGLYAEQF. The full CDR3 protein is CASSGLGLYAEQFF.

This clone was seen a handful of times. Mouse names are used for the genes. The read ends 1 residue before the CDR3 terminus; that terminus is restored from the germline J gene. This chain uses TRBV5 with TRBJ2-7; TRBD1 is a possible D gene (6 bases). Per the germline V gene, CDR1 is LGHNA and CDR2 is YNLKQL (reference sequence). The CDR3 totals 15 residues. The germline V and J ends were trimmed by 0 bases and 4 bases, with 13 bases remaining between them. CDR3 DNA (partial): TGTGCCAGCAGCCAAGATGGACAGAACTTTTATGAACAGTAC. This sequence encodes CASSQDGQNFYEQY. The whole CDR3 region reads CASSQDGQNFYEQYF.

A remark on this clone: Germline and genes: mouse. The covered CDR3 bases are TGCACCTGCAGTGGGACAACAAACACAGAAGTCTTC. It codes for CTCSGTTNTEVF. The entire CDR3 is CTCSGTTNTEVFF. The chain has TRBV1 and TRBJ1-1, with a weak D call TRBD1 (5 bases). Sequencing ends 1 residue short of the CDR3 end; the germline J gene provides the rest. Germline CDR1 NSQYPW, CDR2 LRSPGD (reference sequence). The V end lost 4 bases, the J end lost 0 bases, and 6 bases lay between the germline ends. CDR3 length: 13 residues.

On this clone itself: Gene labels here are mouse ones. Read data end 1 residue before the CDR3 end; the end is taken from the germline J gene. The V gene is TRBV14, the J gene TRBJ1-2; D not certain. This CDR3 spans 12 amino acids. Germline CDR1 SGHDT, CDR2 FRDEAV. Trimming removed 2 bases from V and 4 bases from J, with 6 bases in between. The sequenced part of the CDR3 DNA is TGTGCCAGCAGTTTGGGTGGCTCCGACTACACC. Translation gives CASSLGGSDYT. The CDR3, in full, reads CASSLGGSDYTF.

Concerning this clone itself: The gene names given are mouse names. The read ends 1 residue shy of where the CDR3 ends; the end is completed using the germline J gene. J is TRBJ1-5 and V is TRBV1; D gene uncertain. The germline V gene encodes CDR1 NSQYPW and CDR2 LRSPGD (reference sequence). The CDR3 loop spans 13 amino acids. Trimming removed 1 base from V and 3 bases from J, with 4 bases in between. CDR3 region: CTCSAGSNQAPLF. The part of the CDR3 DNA that was read is TGCACCTGCAGTGCAGGGAGCAACCAGGCTCCGCTT.

Turning to this clone: Germline and genes: mouse. Read sequence stops 1 residue before the CDR3 end, and the germline J gene provides the missing end. This chain joins TRBV19 and TRBJ2-1; D remains unclear. CDR1 and CDR2 from the germline V gene are FNHDT and SITEND (reference sequence). This CDR3 region has 14 residues. V lost 1 base to trimming and J lost 1 base, with 6 bases between them. The DNA read from the CDR3 is TGTGCCAGCAGTATACTGGAAAACTATGCTGAGCAGTTC. Protein product: CASSILENYAEQF. The full CDR3 protein is CASSILENYAEQFF.

This clone was counted between two and nine times. Mouse names are used for the genes. Read coverage stops 1 residue before the CDR3 terminus; the germline J gene supplies the remainder. The same CDR3 arises from other DNA sequences in this sample as well. J is TRBJ2-7 and V is TRBV13-3; D is uncertain. V lost 0 bases to trimming and J lost 0 bases, with 7 bases between them. This CDR3 contains 14 residues. Germline V lookup: CDR1 NNHDY, CDR2 SYVADS. CDR3 DNA, as far as it was read: TGTGCCAGCAGTGATGCGATCAGCTCCTATGAACAGTAC. This codes for CASSDAISSYEQY. The full CDR3 protein is CASSDAISSYEQYF.

To note about this clone: Germline and genes: mouse. With the read ending 1 residue before the CDR3 end, the germline J gene is used to fill in that end. This rearrangement joins TRBV13-3 to TRBJ1-2; 8 positions agree with TRBD1. CDR3 size: 14 residues. V shed 4 bases, J shed 4 bases, and the junction held 6 bases outside the gene matches. Germline CDR1 and CDR2: NNHDY and SYVADS. CDR3 bases read: TGTGCCAGCAGTTTCAGGGGGCGCGGCTCCGACTACACC. It codes for CASSFRGRGSDYT. The whole CDR3 is CASSFRGRGSDYTF.